A single T cell receptor (beta chain) is shown here with its context. Its antigen is unidentified. This sample stems from a study of beta chain features in type 1 diabetes. Study observations and caveats: Type 1 diabetes patients had TCRB CDR3s that were shorter (moderately but significantly so) in all four CD4+ subsets.

The whole isolated RNA underwent reverse transcription, so sequencing captured expressed TCRB transcripts. Using immunoSEQ multiplex PCR, the repertoire was profiled, and TCRdb retains in-frame clones only, with some absent. The profile shows hundreds of thousands of clones, 11% to 15% of them singletons. Per germline, CDR1 SQVTM and CDR2 ANQGSEA. V gave up 1 base and J gave up 3 bases, with 11 bases separating them. This CDR3 is 14 amino acids long. The V and J genes are TRBV29-1 and TRBJ2-3, with unresolved D. The receptor was isolated from a man younger than 35 with type 1 diabetes. Sequencing was carried out using naive CD4+ T cells from blood. CDR3 DNA sequence: TGCAGCGTTGAAGGGGTCGGGTGGACAGATACGCAGTATTTT. Protein product: CSVEGVGWTDTQYF.